This T cell receptor beta chain was sequenced during a study of a mutant IDH1 vaccine in newly diagnosed glioma (dated by TCRdb to the early 2020s). Background for the entire study: Eight vaccinations were administered to patients in weeks 1, 3, 5, 7, 11, 15, 19 and 23, corresponding to visits V03 through V10. Vaccination was initiated 4-6 weeks after radiotherapy alone, or concurrently with temozolomide cycles in the chemotherapy-containing groups. The approximately 29 treated patients were roughly 60% male and around 40% female, with a mean age of around 40 years. Prior to enrollment, patients had been given standard therapy consisting of radiotherapy alone, temozolomide alone, or radiochemotherapy with temozolomide, with the combination given to most patients. Peripheral blood was collected at six visits: V03 (baseline), V05, V07, V10, V12 and V13. For exploratory analyses, about two dozen treated patients had longitudinal TCRB deep sequencing done wherever samples were available.

The paper's findings and limits, for the study overall: According to the authors, sample limitations meant that analyses of patient blood samples could not be reproduced. Selection of PBMC samples for TCRB deep sequencing was based on availability. Immune responses induced by the vaccine were seen in more than 85% of patients across multiple MHC alleles. Pseudoprogression seemed to be unrelated to changes in the top peripheral T cell clonotypes found by TCRB sequencing.

The meaning of the sample's time point label: week 5, during vaccination. Each vaccine dose, consisting of 300 ug of a 20-mer mutant IDH1 peptide in Montanide, was administered subcutaneously with topical imiquimod. Newly diagnosed WHO grade 3 or 4 IDH1-mutant astrocytomas showing loss of nuclear ATRX were present in the donors. The samples were drawn from NOA16, a multicentre, single-arm, open-label phase I trial in Germany that tested a mutant IDH1 peptide vaccine in humans for the first time. Genomic DNA for TCRB sequencing was extracted from EDTA blood using the DNeasy Blood and Tissue Kit. The germline V gene encodes CDR1 LNHNV and CDR2 YYDKDF (reference sequence). The CDR3 has 16 amino acids, counting the end cysteine and phenylalanine. The CDR3 DNA has 48 bases and is translated from base 1. From V the trimming removes 2 bases and from J it removes 0 bases, while the gene matches leave 6 bases of the junction unaccounted for.

The method was the immunoSEQ multiplex PCR assay. Rearranged TCR beta chain sequences were amplified with the hsTCRB Kit following the manufacturer's protocol. An Illumina MiSeq was used to sequence the TCRB libraries. In the original analysis: The proprietary platform of the kit vendor was used for demultiplexing, trimming and gene mapping. The table comes from immuneACCESS by way of TCRdb, which keeps in-frame sequences with V and J called. Part of the clones is missing from these tables; in studies checked, under half for an unresolved V gene and the rest for unknown reasons. That table is the source of V, J and clone size, and D and trimming were worked out from the DNA. The sample yields more than 25,000 clones; approximately 86% were counted once. The top ten clonotypes cover 2.5% to 3.5% of the sample. This clone was observed a handful of times. The antigen this receptor binds is unknown. Base qualities are missing; no much larger clone stands one base away.

The sequencing here drew on peripheral blood mononuclear cells (PBMCs), taken from a glioma patient whose treatment included an IDH1 peptide vaccine. The TCR comes from a woman in her 40s with glioma. Some clones in this sample may be carry-over from other donors' samples. The rearrangement joined TRBV15 to TRBJ2-7; 8 central bases correspond to TRBD1. The CDR3 protein: CATSRSSGGLSYEQYF. In nucleotides, the sequence is TGTGCCACCAGCAGATCCTCAGGGGGCCTCTCCTACGAGCAGTACTTC.